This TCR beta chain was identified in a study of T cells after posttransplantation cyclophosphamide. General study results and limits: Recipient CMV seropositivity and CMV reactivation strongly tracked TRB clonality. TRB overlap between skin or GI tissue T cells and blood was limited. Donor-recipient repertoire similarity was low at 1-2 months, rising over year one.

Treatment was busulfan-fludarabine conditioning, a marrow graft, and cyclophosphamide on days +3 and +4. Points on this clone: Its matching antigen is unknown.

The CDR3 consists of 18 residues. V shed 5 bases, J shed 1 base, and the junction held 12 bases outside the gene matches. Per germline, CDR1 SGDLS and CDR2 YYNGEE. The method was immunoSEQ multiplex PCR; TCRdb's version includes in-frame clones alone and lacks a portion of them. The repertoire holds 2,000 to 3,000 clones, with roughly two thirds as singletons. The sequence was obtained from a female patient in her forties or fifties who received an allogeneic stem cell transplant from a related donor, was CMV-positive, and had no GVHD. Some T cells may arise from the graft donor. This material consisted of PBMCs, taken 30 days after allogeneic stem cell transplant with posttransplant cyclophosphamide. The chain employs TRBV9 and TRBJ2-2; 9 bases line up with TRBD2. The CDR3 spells CASRDSLETSGNTGELFF. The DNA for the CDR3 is TGTGCCAGCAGAGACAGCCTTGAGACTAGCGGGAACACCGGGGAGCTGTTTTTT.